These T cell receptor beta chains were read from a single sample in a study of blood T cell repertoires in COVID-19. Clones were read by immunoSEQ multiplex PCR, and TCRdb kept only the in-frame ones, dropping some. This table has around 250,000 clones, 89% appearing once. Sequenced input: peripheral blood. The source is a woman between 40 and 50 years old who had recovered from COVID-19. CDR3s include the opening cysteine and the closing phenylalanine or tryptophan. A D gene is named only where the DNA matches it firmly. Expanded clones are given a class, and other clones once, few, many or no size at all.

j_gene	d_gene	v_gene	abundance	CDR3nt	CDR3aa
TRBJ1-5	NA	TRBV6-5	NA	TGTGCCAGCAGCCGTGACAGGAATCAGCCCCAGCATTTT	CASSRDRNQPQHF
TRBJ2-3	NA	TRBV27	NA	TGTGCCAGCAGTTTACAGGGATGGTTATTGACCCGATCCACAGATACGCAGTATTTT	CASSLQGWLLTRSTDTQYF
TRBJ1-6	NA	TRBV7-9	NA	TGTGCCAGCAGTACTGGGGGGGGTTCACCCCTCCACTTT	CASSTGGGSPLHF
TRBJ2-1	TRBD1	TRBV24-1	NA	TGTGCCACCAGTGATCCCGGGACAGTCAATGAGCAGTTCTTC	CATSDPGTVNEQFF
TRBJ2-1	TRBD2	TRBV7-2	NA	TGTGCCAGCAGCTCCAGACTAGCGGGATGGTACAATGAGCAGTTCTTC	CASSSRLAGWYNEQFF
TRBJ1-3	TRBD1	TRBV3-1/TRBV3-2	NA	TGTGCCAGCAGATTAGGGACAGGGGTCGGAAACACCATATATTTT	CASRLGTGVGNTIYF
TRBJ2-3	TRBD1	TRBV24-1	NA	TGTGCCACTACCAAGACAGGGCGATCGGATACGCAGTATTTT	CATTKTGRSDTQYF
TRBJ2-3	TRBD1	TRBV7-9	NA	TGTGCCAGCAGCAACGGACAGGGGGGAGATACGCAGTATTTT	CASSNGQGGDTQYF
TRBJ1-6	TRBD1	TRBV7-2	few	TGTGCCAGCAGACTGGGACAGGGGAATTCACCCCTCCACTTT	CASRLGQGNSPLHF
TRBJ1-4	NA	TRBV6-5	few	TGTGCCAGCAGTTACTTTGGACAGCAAAATGAAAAACTGTTTTTT	CASSYFGQQNEKLFF
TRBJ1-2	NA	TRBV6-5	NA	TGTGCCAGCAGTATAGGAGGTCTCGGCTATGGCTACACCTTC	CASSIGGLGYGYTF
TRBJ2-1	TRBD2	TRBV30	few	TGTGCCTGGAGAGACGGCGGGAGGGTTGAGCAGTTCTTC	CAWRDGGRVEQFF
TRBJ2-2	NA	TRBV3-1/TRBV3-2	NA	TGTGCCAGCAGCCAAGATATTTCGGGGGTGGTCACCGGGGAGCTGTTTTTT	CASSQDISGVVTGELFF
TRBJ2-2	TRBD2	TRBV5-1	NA	TGCGCCAGCAGCTTCGTGGCCCTCACGGGGGGATTAGCCGGGGAGCTGTTTTTT	CASSFVALTGGLAGELFF
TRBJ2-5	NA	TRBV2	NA	TGTGCCAGCATTAGCCTTGCGGAGACCCAGTACTTC	CASISLAETQYF
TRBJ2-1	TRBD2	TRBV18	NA	TGTGCCAGCTCACTGTTCGATCTCCGGGACTACCACAATGAGCAGTTCTTC	CASSLFDLRDYHNEQFF
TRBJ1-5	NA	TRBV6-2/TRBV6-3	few	TGTGCCAGCAGTTACTGGGGGGGAAGCAATCAGCCCCAGCATTTT	CASSYWGGSNQPQHF
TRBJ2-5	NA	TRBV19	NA	TGTGCCAGTCGATTTCGGCAGGGAGAGACCCAGTACTTC	CASRFRQGETQYF
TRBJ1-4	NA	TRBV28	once	TGTGCCAGCAGCACAGACGCAACTAATGAAAAACTGTTTTTT	CASSTDATNEKLFF
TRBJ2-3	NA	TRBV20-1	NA	TGCAGTGCTAGCCTTAGTGATACGCAGTATTTT	CSASLSDTQYF
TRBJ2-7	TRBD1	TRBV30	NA	TGTGCCGGCTCCCGGGACAGCTACGAGCAGTACTTC	CAGSRDSYEQYF
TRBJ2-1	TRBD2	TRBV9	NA	TGTGCCAGCAGCGTAGGTTCTAGCGGAAACAATGAGCAGTTCTTC	CASSVGSSGNNEQFF
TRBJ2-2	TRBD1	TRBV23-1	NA	TGCGCCAGCAGCCGGACAGGGGCTAAGTCGACCGGGGAGCTGTTTTTT	CASSRTGAKSTGELFF
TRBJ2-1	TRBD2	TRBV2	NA	TGTGCCAGCGGGGGGACTAGCGGGGGCCACAATGAGCAGTTCTTC	CASGGTSGGHNEQFF
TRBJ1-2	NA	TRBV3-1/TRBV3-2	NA	TGTGCCAGCACCCCGACAGAAGCTAACTATGGCTACACCTTC	CASTPTEANYGYTF
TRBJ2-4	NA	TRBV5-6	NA	TGTGCCAGCAGCTTGGCCAATGAGAACATTCAGTACTTC	CASSLANENIQYF
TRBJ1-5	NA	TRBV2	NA	TGTGCCAGCAGTGTGGACTCAAGGAAGCCCCAGCATTTT	CASSVDSRKPQHF
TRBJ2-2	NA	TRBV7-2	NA	TGTGCCAGCAGCTCGCGGACCGGGGAGCTGTTTTTT	CASSSRTGELFF
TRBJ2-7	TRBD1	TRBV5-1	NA	TGCGCCAGCAGCTTGTACAGGGGGCCTTACTACGAGCAGTACTTC	CASSLYRGPYYEQYF
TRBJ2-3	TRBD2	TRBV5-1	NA	TGCGCCAGCAGCTTTAGAGCGGGGAGGTACACAGATACGCAGTATTTT	CASSFRAGRYTDTQYF
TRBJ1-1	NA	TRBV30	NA	TGTGCCTGGAGGGAACTAACAGGGACGGCTTTCTTT	CAWRELTGTAFF
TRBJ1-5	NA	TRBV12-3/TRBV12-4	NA	TGTGCCAGCACCCGGGACACTAATCAGCCCCAGCATTTT	CASTRDTNQPQHF
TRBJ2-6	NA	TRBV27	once	TGTGCCAGCAGTTTTCTTCCGGTCTCTGGGGCCAACGTCCTGACTTTC	CASSFLPVSGANVLTF
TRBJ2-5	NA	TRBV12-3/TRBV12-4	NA	TGTGCCAGCAGGGAGACAGAAGAGACCCAGTACTTC	CASRETEETQYF
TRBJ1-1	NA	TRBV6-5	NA	TGTGCCAGCAGTTACCAGGGATCGGGCACTGAAGCTTTCTTT	CASSYQGSGTEAFF
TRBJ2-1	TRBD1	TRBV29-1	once	TGCAGCGTTGAACCCACAGGGGGCCCGTACAATGAGCAGTTCTTC	CSVEPTGGPYNEQFF
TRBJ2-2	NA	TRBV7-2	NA	TGTGCCAGCAGCCCCCTTAGGGGGAGGGACACCGGGGAGCTGTTTTTT	CASSPLRGRDTGELFF
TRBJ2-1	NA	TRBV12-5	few	TGTGCTAGTGGTCTCGAGAATGAGCAGTTCTTC	CASGLENEQFF
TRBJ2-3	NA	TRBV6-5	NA	TGTGCCAGCAGTTACCCCATTGCAGATACGCAGTATTTT	CASSYPIADTQYF
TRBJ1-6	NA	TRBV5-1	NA	TGCGCCAGCAGCGAGGGAATAAGCACTACCCTCCACTTT	CASSEGISTTLHF
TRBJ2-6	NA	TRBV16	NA	TGTGCCAGCCCCACTACCGGGGCCAACGTCCTGACTTTC	CASPTTGANVLTF
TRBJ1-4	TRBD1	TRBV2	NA	TGTGCCAGCAGTGCGGACAGGGGATGGAATGAAAAACTGTTTTTT	CASSADRGWNEKLFF
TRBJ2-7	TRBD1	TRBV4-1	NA	TGCGCCAGCAGCCAAGACAGGACAGGGGGAGCCTACGAGCAGTACTTC	CASSQDRTGGAYEQYF
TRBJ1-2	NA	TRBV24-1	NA	TGTGCCACCGCGAGTAACTATGGCTACACCTTC	CATASNYGYTF
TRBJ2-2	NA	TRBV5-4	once	TGTGCCAGCAGCACCGCGGGGAGTAACACCGGGGAGCTGTTTTTT	CASSTAGSNTGELFF